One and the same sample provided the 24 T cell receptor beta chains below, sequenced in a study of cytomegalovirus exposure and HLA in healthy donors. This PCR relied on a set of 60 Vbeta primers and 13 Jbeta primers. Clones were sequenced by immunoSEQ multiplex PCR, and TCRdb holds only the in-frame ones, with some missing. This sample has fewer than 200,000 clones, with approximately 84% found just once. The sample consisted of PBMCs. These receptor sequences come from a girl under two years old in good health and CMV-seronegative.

The CDR3 is CASSDRKTSGYSYEQYF. The CDR3 DNA follows: TGCGCCAGCAGCGATAGAAAGACTAGCGGGTACTCCTACGAGCAGTACTTC. The chain carries TRBV5-1 and TRBJ2-7; the match to TRBD2 covers 10 bases. Germline CDR1 reads SGHRS; CDR2 reads YFSETQ. This CDR3 region has 17 residues. V trimming: 4 bases; J trimming: 0 bases; junction bases outside the gene matches: 10.

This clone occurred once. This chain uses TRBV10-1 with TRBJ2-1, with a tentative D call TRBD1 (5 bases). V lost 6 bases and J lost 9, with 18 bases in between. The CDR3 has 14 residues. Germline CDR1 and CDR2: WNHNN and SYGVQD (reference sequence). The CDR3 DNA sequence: TGCGCCAGCAGCAAAAACGCCAGGGCGGCTGAGCAGTTCTTC. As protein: CASSKNARAAEQFF.

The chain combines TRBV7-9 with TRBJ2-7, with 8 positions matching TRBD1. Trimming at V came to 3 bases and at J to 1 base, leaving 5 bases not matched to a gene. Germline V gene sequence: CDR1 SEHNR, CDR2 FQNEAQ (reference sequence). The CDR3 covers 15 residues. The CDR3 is CASSFGTGPSYEQYF. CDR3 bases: TGTGCCAGCAGCTTTGGGACAGGACCATCCTACGAGCAGTACTTC.

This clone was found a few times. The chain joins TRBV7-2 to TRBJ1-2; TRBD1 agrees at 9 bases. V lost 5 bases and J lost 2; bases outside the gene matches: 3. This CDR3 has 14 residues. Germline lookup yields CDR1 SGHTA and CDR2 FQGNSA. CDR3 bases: TGTGCCAGCAGCCCGGACAGGGGAAACTATGGCTACACCTTC. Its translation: CASSPDRGNYGYTF. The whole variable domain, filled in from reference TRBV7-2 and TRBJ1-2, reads GAGVSQSPSNKVTEKGKDVELRCDPISGHTALYWYRQSLGQGLEFLIYFQGNSAPDKSGLPSDRFSAERTGGSVSTLTIQRTQQEDSAVYLCASSPDRGNYGYTFGSGTRLTVV.

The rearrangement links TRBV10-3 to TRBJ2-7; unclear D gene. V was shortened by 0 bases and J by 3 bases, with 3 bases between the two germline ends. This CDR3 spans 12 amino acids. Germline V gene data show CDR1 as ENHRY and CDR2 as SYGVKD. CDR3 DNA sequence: TGTGCCATCAGTGAGTCTCTCTACGAGCAGTACTTC. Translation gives CAISESLYEQYF.

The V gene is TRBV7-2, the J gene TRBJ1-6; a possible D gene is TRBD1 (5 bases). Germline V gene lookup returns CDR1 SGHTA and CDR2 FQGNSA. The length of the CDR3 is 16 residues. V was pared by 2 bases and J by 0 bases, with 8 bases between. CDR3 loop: CASSLSGGSYNSPLHF. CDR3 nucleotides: TGTGCCAGCAGCTTATCGGGGGGCTCCTATAATTCACCCCTCCACTTT.

The CDR3 loop reads CAIRTRTTGLKFYGYTF. Written as DNA, the CDR3 is TGTGCCATCAGAACGCGAACTACAGGCCTAAAATTTTATGGCTACACCTTC. This chain uses TRBV10-3 with TRBJ1-2; a weak D match, TRBD1 (5 bases). Deletions cut 6 bases from V and 5 bases from J, with 25 bases between. The CDR3 runs to 17 residues. Germline assignment: CDR1 ENHRY and CDR2 SYGVKD.

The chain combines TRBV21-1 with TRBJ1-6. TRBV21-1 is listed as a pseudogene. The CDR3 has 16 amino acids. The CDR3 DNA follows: TGTGCCAGCAGCAAGCGTGGCGGCTCCTATAATTCACCCCTCCACTTT. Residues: CASSKRGGSYNSPLHF.

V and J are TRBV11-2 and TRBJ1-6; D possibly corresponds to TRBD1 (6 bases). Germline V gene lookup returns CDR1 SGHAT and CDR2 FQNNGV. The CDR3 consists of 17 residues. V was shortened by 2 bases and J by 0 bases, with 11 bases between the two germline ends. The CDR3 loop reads CASSLRTETSYNSPLHF. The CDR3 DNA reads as TGTGCCAGCAGCTTAAGGACAGAGACCTCCTATAATTCACCCCTCCACTTT. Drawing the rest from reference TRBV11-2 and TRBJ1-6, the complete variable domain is EAGVAQSPRYKIIEKRQSVAFWCNPISGHATLYWYQQILGQGPKLLIQFQNNGVVDDSQLPKDRFSAERLKGVDSTLKIQPAKLEDSAVYLCASSLRTETSYNSPLHFGNGTRLTVT.

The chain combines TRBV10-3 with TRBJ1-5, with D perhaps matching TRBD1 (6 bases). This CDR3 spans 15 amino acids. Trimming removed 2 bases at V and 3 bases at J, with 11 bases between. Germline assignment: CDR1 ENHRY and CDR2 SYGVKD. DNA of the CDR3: TGTGCCATCAGTGAGAGGGGGATCGACAATCAGCCCCAGCATTTT. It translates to CAISERGIDNQPQHF.

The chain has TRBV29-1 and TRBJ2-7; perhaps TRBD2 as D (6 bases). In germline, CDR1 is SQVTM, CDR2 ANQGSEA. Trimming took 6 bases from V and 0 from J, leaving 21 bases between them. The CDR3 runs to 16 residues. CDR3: CSVIYGTSTHSYEQYF. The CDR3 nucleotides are TGCAGCGTGATTTATGGGACTTCTACCCACTCCTACGAGCAGTACTTC.

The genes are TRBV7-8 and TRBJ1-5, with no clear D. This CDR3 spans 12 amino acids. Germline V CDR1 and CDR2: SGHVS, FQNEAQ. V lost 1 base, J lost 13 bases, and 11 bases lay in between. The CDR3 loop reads CASSLGKAGQHF. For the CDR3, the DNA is TGTGCCAGCAGCTTAGGGAAGGCCGGGCAGCATTTT.

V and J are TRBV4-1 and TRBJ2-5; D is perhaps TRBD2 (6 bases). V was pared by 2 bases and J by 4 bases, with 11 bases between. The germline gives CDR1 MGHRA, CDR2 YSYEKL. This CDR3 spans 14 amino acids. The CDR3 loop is CASSQLRGGETQYF. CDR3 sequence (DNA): TGCGCCAGCAGCCAACTGAGGGGAGGAGAGACCCAGTACTTC.

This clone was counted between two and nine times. CDR3 sequence: CASSAGLAGASYEQYF. In DNA, the CDR3 is TGCGCCAGCAGCGCGGGACTAGCGGGTGCCTCCTACGAGCAGTACTTC. The gene calls are TRBV5-1 and TRBJ2-7; 12 bases are a match to TRBD2. V lost 4 bases and J lost 0; bases outside the gene matches: 5. CDR1 and CDR2 from the germline V gene are SGHRS and YFSETQ. The CDR3 is 16 residues long.

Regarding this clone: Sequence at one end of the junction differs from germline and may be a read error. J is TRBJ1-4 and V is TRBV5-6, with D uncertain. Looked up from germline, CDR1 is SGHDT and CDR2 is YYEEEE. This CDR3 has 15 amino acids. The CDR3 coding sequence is TGTGCCAGCAGCTTGGGGGTGGCAACTAATGAAAAGCTGTTTTTT. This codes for CASSLGVATNEKLFF.

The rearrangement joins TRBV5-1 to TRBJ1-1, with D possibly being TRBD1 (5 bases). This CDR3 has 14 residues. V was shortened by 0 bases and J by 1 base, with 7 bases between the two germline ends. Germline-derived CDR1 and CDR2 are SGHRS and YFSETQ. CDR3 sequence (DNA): TGCGCCAGCAGCTTGGCAGGGCAGAACACTGAAGCTTTCTTT. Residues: CASSLAGQNTEAFF.

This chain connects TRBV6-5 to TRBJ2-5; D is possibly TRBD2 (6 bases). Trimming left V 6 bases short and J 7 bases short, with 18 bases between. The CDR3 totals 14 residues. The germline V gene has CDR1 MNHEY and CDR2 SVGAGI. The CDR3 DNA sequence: TGTGCCAGCAGCCCCGGGACTCTCTTGGGGACCCAGTACTTC. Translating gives CASSPGTLLGTQYF.

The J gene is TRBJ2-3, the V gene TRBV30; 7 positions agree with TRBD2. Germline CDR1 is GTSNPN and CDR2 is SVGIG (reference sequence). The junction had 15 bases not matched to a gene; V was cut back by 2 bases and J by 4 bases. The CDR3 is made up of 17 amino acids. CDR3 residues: CAWSPPAGREKADTQYF. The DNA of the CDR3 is TGTGCCTGGAGTCCTCCCGCGGGGCGGGAGAAGGCAGATACGCAGTATTTT. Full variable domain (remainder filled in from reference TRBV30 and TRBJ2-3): SQTIHQWPATLVQPVGSPLSLECTVEGTSNPNLYWYRQAAGRGLQLLFYSVGIGQISSEVPQNLSASRPQDRQFILSSKKLLLSDSGFYLCAWSPPAGREKADTQYFGPGTRLTVL.

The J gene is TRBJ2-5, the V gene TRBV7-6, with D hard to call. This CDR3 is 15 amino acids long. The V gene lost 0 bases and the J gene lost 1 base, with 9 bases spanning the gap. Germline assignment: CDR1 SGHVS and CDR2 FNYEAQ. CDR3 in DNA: TGTGCCAGCAGCTTAGCGCTTACTCTCCAAGAGACCCAGTACTTC. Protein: CASSLALTLQETQYF.

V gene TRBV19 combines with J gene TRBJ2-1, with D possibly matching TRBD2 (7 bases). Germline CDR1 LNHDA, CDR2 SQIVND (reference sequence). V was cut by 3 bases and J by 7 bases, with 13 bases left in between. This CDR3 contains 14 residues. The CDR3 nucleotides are TGTGCCAGTAGTATGGGGGGGGGCCTGAATGAGCAGTTCTTC. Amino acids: CASSMGGGLNEQFF.

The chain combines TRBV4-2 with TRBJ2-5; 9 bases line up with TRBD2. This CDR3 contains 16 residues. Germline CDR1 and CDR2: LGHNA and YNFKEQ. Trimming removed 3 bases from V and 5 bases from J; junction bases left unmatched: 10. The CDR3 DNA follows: TGTGCCAGCAGCCAGGCCAGCGGGGGGTCCTGGGAGACCCAGTACTTC. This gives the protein CASSQASGGSWETQYF.

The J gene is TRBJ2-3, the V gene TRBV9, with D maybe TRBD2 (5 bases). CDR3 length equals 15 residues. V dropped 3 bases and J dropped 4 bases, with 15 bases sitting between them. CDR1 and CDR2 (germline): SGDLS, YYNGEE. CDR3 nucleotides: TGTGCCAGCAGCGACCGGGATTTAGCAGCAGATACGCAGTATTTT. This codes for CASSDRDLAADTQYF.

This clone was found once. The CDR3 here is CATSRESGMIAGATRGYTF. CDR3 coding DNA: TGTGCCACCAGCAGAGAATCGGGGATGATCGCGGGGGCCACTCGGGGCTACACCTTC. V usage is TRBV15 and J usage is TRBJ1-2, with D possibly TRBD1 on 6 matching bases. The germline gives CDR1 LNHNV, CDR2 YYDKDF (reference sequence). V gave up 0 bases and J gave up 8 bases, with 28 bases separating them. The CDR3 is 19 amino acids.

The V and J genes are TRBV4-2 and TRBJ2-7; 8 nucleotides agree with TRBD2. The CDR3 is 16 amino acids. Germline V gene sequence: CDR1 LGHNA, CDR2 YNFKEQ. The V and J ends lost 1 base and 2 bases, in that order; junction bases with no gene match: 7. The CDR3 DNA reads TGTGCCAGCAGCCAAGTGGGTAGCGGGGCCCCCTACGAGCAGTACTTC. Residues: CASSQVGSGAPYEQYF.